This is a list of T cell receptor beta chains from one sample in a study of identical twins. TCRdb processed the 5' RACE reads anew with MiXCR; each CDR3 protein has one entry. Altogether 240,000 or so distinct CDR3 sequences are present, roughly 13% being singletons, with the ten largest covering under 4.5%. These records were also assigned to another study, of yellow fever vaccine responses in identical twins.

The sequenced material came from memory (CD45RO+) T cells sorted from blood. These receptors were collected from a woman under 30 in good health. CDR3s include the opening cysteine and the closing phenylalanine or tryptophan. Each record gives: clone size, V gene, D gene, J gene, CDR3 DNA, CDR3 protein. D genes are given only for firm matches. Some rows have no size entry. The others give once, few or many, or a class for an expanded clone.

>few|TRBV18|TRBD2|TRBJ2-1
TGTGCCAGCTCACCAAAACCTAGCGGGTACAATGAGCAGTTCTTC
CASSPKPSGYNEQFF
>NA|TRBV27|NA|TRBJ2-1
TGTGCCAGCAGTGCAGCGTACCCTTACATCGAGCAGTTCTTC
CASSAAYPYIEQFF
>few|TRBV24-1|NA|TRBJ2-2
TGTGCCACCAGTGATTCTCGAGGCCAAAACACCGGGGAGCTGTTTTTT
CATSDSRGQNTGELFF
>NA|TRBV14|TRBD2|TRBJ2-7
TGTGCCAGCAGCCATCTAGGGGAAGCGGGAGAATACGAGCAGTACTTC
CASSHLGEAGEYEQYF
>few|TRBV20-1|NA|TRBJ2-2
TGCTGTGCTAGAGACCTTAGTAAGGGGCAAGCCGGGGAGCTGTTTTTT
CCARDLSKGQAGELFF
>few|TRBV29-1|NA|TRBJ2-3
TGCAGCGTCGGGACGGTTCTCACAGATACGCAGTATTTT
CSVGTVLTDTQYF
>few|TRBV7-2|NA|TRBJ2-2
TGTGCCAGCAGCGGATTCAGGGACATGAACACCGGGGAGCTGTTTTTT
CASSGFRDMNTGELFF
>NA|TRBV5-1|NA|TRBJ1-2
TGCGCCAGCAGCGGGGGAACGACCGGCTACACCTTC
CASSGGTTGYTF
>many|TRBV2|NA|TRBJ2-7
TGTGCCAGCAGTGAAGCCGGGACCCACACCTACGAGCAGTACTTC
CASSEAGTHTYEQYF
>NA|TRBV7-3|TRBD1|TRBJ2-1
TGTGCCAGCAGCTTACCGGACAGGGGGAGGAATGAGCAGTTCTTC
CASSLPDRGRNEQFF
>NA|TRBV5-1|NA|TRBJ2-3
TGCGCCAGCAGCGCCGGACAGTTCTCGAGCACAGATACGCAGTATTTT
CASSAGQFSSTDTQYF
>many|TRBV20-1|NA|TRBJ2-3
TGCAGTGCTAGAGATGTTGGGCGGAGCACAGATACGCAGTATTTT
CSARDVGRSTDTQYF
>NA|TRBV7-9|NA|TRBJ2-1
TGTGCCAGCAGCCTTAGCGTTAGCTCCTACAATGAGCAGTTCTTC
CASSLSVSSYNEQFF
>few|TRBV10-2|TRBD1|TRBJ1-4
TGCGCCAGCACCGGGACAGGGAGTGAAAAACTGTTTTTT
CASTGTGSEKLFF
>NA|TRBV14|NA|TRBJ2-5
TGTGCCAGCAGCCAAGACTCAAGGACCCAGTACTTC
CASSQDSRTQYF
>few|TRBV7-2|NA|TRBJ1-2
TGTGCCAGCAGCTTAGCGAGCAGCTATGGCTACACCTTC
CASSLASSYGYTF
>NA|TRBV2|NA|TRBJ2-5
TGTGCCAGCAGTCAACTAGACACCCAGTACTTC
CASSQLDTQYF
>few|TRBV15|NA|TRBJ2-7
TGTGCCACCAGCACCGGGGAGCCTTACGAGCAGTACTTC
CATSTGEPYEQYF
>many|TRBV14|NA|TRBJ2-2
TGTGCCAGCAGCCATGGTTACCCAAACACCGGGGAGCTGTTTTTT
CASSHGYPNTGELFF
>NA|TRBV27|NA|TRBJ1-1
TGTGCCAGCAGTTTATCAGGGTTCATGAACACTGAAGCTTTCTTT
CASSLSGFMNTEAFF
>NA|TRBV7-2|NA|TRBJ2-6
TGTGCCAGCAGCTCGGGGTCTCCTGGGGCCAACGTCCTGACTTTC
CASSSGSPGANVLTF
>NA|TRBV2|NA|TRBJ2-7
TGTGCCAGCAGATTCACTTTGGGGGACCGTGCCGAGCAGTACTTC
CASRFTLGDRAEQYF
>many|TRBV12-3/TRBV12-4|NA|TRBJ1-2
TGTGCCAGCAGTTTAGGGCAGGGATGGTATGGCTACACCTTC
CASSLGQGWYGYTF
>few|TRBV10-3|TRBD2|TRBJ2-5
TGTGCCATCAGGATAGCGGGAGTGGAGGAGACCCAGTACTTC
CAIRIAGVEETQYF
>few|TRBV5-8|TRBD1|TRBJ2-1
TGTGCCAGCAGCCCACGGGACAGGGGGCACAATGAGCAGTTCTTC
CASSPRDRGHNEQFF
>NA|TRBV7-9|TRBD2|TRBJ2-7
TGTGCCAGCAGCGTGCGGGGGGACTACGAGCAGTACTTC
CASSVRGDYEQYF
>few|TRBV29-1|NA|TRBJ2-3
TGCAGCACACCAGGGCAGCTACGCACAGATACGCAGTATTTT
CSTPGQLRTDTQYF
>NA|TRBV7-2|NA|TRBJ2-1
TGTGCCAGCAGCTTATGGCTGGAACCCTACAATGAGCAGTTCTTC
CASSLWLEPYNEQFF
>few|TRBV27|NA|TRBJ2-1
TGTGCCAGCAGTTTTGGTGTGGTTGGCAATGAGCAGTTCTTC
CASSFGVVGNEQFF
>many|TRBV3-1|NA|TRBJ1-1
TGTGCCAGCAGCCAAGGCCGTACTGAAGCTTTCTTT
CASSQGRTEAFF
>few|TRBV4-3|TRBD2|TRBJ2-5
TGCGCCAGCAGCCCGGGACTAGCGGGAGGCCTACAAGAGACCCAGTACTTC
CASSPGLAGGLQETQYF
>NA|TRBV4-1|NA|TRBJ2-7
TGCGCCAGCAGCCAAGAAGGCGAGGGTTCCTACGAGCAGTACTTC
CASSQEGEGSYEQYF